The 18 T cell receptor beta chains reported below all come from one sample, sequenced in a study of blood T cells in healthy people across ages (dated by TCRdb to the mid-2010s). The protocol used for the library was 5' RACE. A second 7 to 11 cycle PCR used a sample-barcoded 5' primer and a J-beta primer mix. The public reads were reprocessed in TCRdb via fastp at Q25 and MiXCR, keeping in-frame beta chains. CDR3 protein sequences are deduplicated, and each keeps its most common genes and DNA. Counted in this sample were some 1.8 million distinct CDR3 sequences; approximately 40% of them appeared once. About 21% of the sample is in the top ten clones. Specimen: blood. The receptor source for this set is a human donor in good health.

Comment on this clonotype: One end of the junction fails to match germline, which may point to a read error. The V gene is TRBV14, the J gene TRBJ2-1; no firm D call. Germline lookup yields CDR1 SGHDN and CDR2 FVKESK. This CDR3 is 13 amino acids long. CDR3 sequence (DNA): TGTGCCAGCAGCCAAAGAACCTACGATGAGCAGTTCTTC. Translated, it gives CASSQRTYDEQFF.

CDR3 amino acids: CASSTGQPYGDGYTF. The CDR3 coding sequence is TGTGCCAGCAGTACCGGGCAGCCCTATGGCGATGGCTACACCTTC. The V and J genes are TRBV7-9 and TRBJ1-2; D gene ambiguous. Trimming removed 6 bases at V and 6 bases at J, with 20 bases between. Germline V gene sequence: CDR1 SEHNR, CDR2 FQNEAQ (reference sequence). This CDR3 region has 15 residues.

The J gene is TRBJ1-1, the V gene TRBV4-3; D is uncertain. Trimming removed 8 bases from V and 0 bases from J, with 10 bases in between. The CDR3 runs to 13 residues. Germline lookup yields CDR1 LGHNA and CDR2 YSLEER. The CDR3 DNA follows: TGCGCCAGCGACGGGGTTATGAACACTGAAGCTTTCTTT. Translating it yields CASDGVMNTEAFF.

The gene calls are TRBV5-5 and TRBJ2-3; D is perhaps TRBD1 or TRBD2 (6 bases each). The V gene's germline CDR1 is SGHKS and CDR2 YYEKEE (reference sequence). The CDR3 covers 16 residues. V gave up 4 bases and J gave up 0 bases, with 15 bases separating them. CDR3 nucleotides: TGTGCCAGCAGCATTCGGAGGGGGAGTAGCACAGATACGCAGTATTTT. It specifies CASSIRRGSSTDTQYF. Together with reference TRBV5-5 and TRBJ2-3, the CDR3 gives the full variable domain: DAGVTQSPTHLIKTRGQQVTLRCSPISGHKSVSWYQQVLGQGPQFIFQYYEKEERGRGNFPDRFSARQFPNYSSELNVNALLLGDSALYLCASSIRRGSSTDTQYFGPGTRLTVL.

This sequence joins TRBV10-2 and TRBJ2-5; TRBD1 matches 11 bases. The J call may be mistaken, given a closer DNA end match to TRBJ2-7. Germline CDR1 is WSHSY and CDR2 is SAAADI. CDR3 length: 15 amino acids. The CDR3 region is CASSERDRGAYEQYF. CDR3 nucleotide sequence: TGCGCCAGCAGTGAGAGGGACAGGGGGGCCTACGAGCAGTACTTC.

The J gene is TRBJ2-5, the V gene TRBV4-3; maybe TRBD1 (6 bases). Near its end, the DNA agrees better with TRBJ2-7, so the J call may be wrong. Germline V gene sequence: CDR1 LGHNA, CDR2 YSLEER. The CDR3 has 15 amino acids. In DNA form, the CDR3 reads TGCGCCAGCAGCCAAGATCAGGGGTACTTCTACGAGCAGTACTTC. Translating it yields CASSQDQGYFYEQYF.

This clonotype was seen only a few times. The chain recombines TRBV10-3 with TRBJ1-1, with TRBD1 matching over 7 bases. V lost 4 bases, J lost 7 bases, and 9 bases stayed unmatched. The CDR3 loop spans 14 amino acids. Germline V gene sequence: CDR1 ENHRY, CDR2 SYGVKD. CDR3 bases: TGTGCCATCAGTGCTTCAGGGGGGGCTAGTGAAGCTTTCTTT. This gives the protein CAISASGGASEAFF.

The chain has TRBV7-2 and TRBJ2-1; perhaps D is TRBD1 or TRBD2 (5 bases each). The germline V gene has CDR1 SGHTA and CDR2 FQGNSA. Trimming left V 2 bases short and J 2 bases short, with 10 bases between. The CDR3 length is 15 residues. The CDR3 nucleotides read TGTGCCAGCAGCTTAACCCTGGGGGCCTACAATGAGCAGTTCTTC. Translation gives CASSLTLGAYNEQFF. Looking up the rest from reference TRBV7-2 and TRBJ2-1 gives the full variable domain: GAGVSQSPSNKVTEKGKDVELRCDPISGHTALYWYRQSLGQGLEFLIYFQGNSAPDKSGLPSDRFSAERTGGSVSTLTIQRTQQEDSAVYLCASSLTLGAYNEQFFGPGTRLTVL.

The chain is built from TRBV10-3 and TRBJ2-1; D not resolved. Trimming removed 6 bases at V and 3 bases at J, with 12 bases between. Germline loops: CDR1 ENHRY, CDR2 SYGVKD. This CDR3 has 14 residues. Written as DNA, the CDR3 is TGTGCCATCAGCCCCAGGACCGACTACAATGAGCAGTTCTTC. This translates into CAISPRTDYNEQFF.

V gene TRBV10-3 combines with J gene TRBJ2-3; D could derive from TRBD1 or TRBD2 (5 bases each). Germline values: CDR1 ENHRY, CDR2 SYGVKD. Trimming shortened V by 6 bases and J by 5 bases, and 15 bases separated the two germline ends. The CDR3 has 14 residues. The DNA for the CDR3 is TGTGCCATCAGGGAAGAGGGGTCGATAGATACGCAGTATTTT. Protein product: CAIREEGSIDTQYF.

This rearrangement joins TRBV4-3 to TRBJ2-1, with 8 bases lining up with TRBD1. This CDR3 region has 16 residues. Germline assignment: CDR1 LGHNA and CDR2 YSLEER. V was pared by 0 bases and J by 7 bases, with 8 bases of the junction left unmatched. Written as DNA, the CDR3 is TGCGCCAGCAGCCAAGATACAGGGGGTGCAGTTAATGAGCAGTTCTTC. Translation: CASSQDTGGAVNEQFF.

V and J are TRBV15 and TRBJ1-1, with D maybe TRBD1 (5 bases). V lost 3 bases to trimming and J lost 10 bases, with 15 bases between them. Looked up from germline, CDR1 is LNHNV and CDR2 is YYDKDF (reference sequence). This CDR3 has 13 residues. The CDR3 loop is CATSSPMGGTAFF. DNA of the CDR3: TGTGCCACCAGCAGCCCCATGGGAGGGACAGCTTTCTTT.

This clonotype was observed a few times. The chain recombines TRBV28 with TRBJ2-7; D is possibly TRBD2 (7 bases). V gave up 7 bases and J gave up 5 bases, with 18 bases separating them. The length of the CDR3 is 14 residues. CDR1 and CDR2 (germline): MDHEN, SYDVKM. The CDR3 DNA reads as TGTGCCAGCATGGGACCACAGGGAGGGAACGAGCAGTACTTC. Protein: CASMGPQGGNEQYF.

The V call is TRBV29-1, the J call TRBJ1-6; TRBD1 aligns across 8 bases. V was clipped by 7 bases and J by 6 bases; unmatched bases: 5. The CDR3 runs 13 residues. Germline CDR1 reads SQVTM; CDR2 reads ANQGSEA. The CDR3 nucleotides are TGCAGCGCCGGACAGGGAGGTAATTCACCCCTCCACTTT. This sequence encodes CSAGQGGNSPLHF.

As for this clonotype: A junction boundary mismatches the germline segment, possibly from a read error. The chain couples TRBV27 to TRBJ2-3, with D hard to call. CDR3 length equals 15 residues. CDR1 is MNHEY, CDR2 SMNVEV, per germline (reference sequence). The CDR3 spells CASSLTILLTDTQYF. For the CDR3, the DNA is TGCGCCAGCAGTTTAACTATCCTACTTACAGATACGCAGTATTTT.

This clonotype was seen more than once but under ten times. This chain links TRBV6-5 with TRBJ2-1, with D perhaps TRBD2 (6 bases). The germline CDR1 and CDR2 sequences are MNHEY and SVGAGI. With 8 bases removed from V and 4 bases from J, the gap between germline ends came to 15 bases. CDR3 length: 14 amino acids. The CDR3 loop reads CASQPGLGYNEQFF. The DNA of the CDR3 is TGTGCCAGCCAACCGGGACTGGGTTACAATGAGCAGTTCTTC.

The CDR3 sequence: CSVWQGIPWGQPQHF. As DNA, the CDR3 is TGCAGTGTATGGCAGGGAATCCCCTGGGGTCAGCCCCAGCATTTT. The chain couples TRBV20-1 to TRBJ1-5; tentative D call: TRBD1 (5 bases). Between the trimmed V and J ends, which lost 7 bases and 6 bases, there was a span of 22 bases. Looked up from germline, CDR1 is DFQATT and CDR2 is SNEGSKA (reference sequence). The CDR3 spans 15 residues.

The chain joins TRBV6-6 to TRBJ1-5; 7 positions match TRBD1. Trimming at V came to 2 bases and at J to 1 base, leaving 2 bases not matched to a gene. Germline CDR1 reads MNHNY; CDR2 reads SVGAGI (reference sequence). This CDR3 comprises 15 residues. The CDR3 coding sequence is TGTGCCAGCAGTTACCAAGGGGGCAGCAATCAGCCCCAGCATTTT. Translation gives CASSYQGGSNQPQHF.